The following is a T cell receptor (beta chain) sequence with its context. What it binds is unknown. The authors extracted RNA and reverse transcribed it into cDNA as the sequencing template. Sequencing used immunoSEQ multiplex PCR; TCRdb keeps in-frame clones, though not all of them. This sample carries approximately 210,000 clones, roughly three fifths of them seen once, and the ten largest clones take 1% to 1.5%. This CDR3 region has 16 residues. CDR1 and CDR2 (germline): MNHEY, SMNVEV (reference sequence). The trim removed 3 bases at V and 3 bases at J, leaving 5 bases unmatched. The data originate from a study of CD8+ T cells in alopecia areata. Study observations and caveats: Greater clonality was observed in lesional scalp samples, especially alopecia totalis/universalis, versus normal scalp. There were many expanded lesional clones persisting in scalp and blood during tofacitinib. Tofacitinib significantly decreased scalp clonality and expanded CD8+ clones among top 100.

Treatment described: oral pan-JAK inhibitor, 5-10 mg twice daily. As part of sample collection, lesional scalp punch biopsies and peripheral blood were taken from alopecia areata patients. This clonotype was obtained from a human donor with alopecia areata. Material: CD4+ T cells sorted from blood, obtained at approximately week 42, from a patient treated with tofacitinib. The V gene is TRBV27, the J gene TRBJ2-2, with 9 bases identical to TRBD1. CDR3 DNA sequence: TGTGCCAGCAGTTTTACAGGGGGCTGGTACACCGGGGAGCTGTTTTTT. Its translation is CASSFTGGWYTGELFF.